These T cell receptor beta chains were read from a single sample in a study of cytomegalovirus exposure and HLA in healthy donors. TCRdb's table, derived via immunoSEQ multiplex PCR, lists solely in-frame clones and lacks some. Altogether more than 150,000 clones are present, roughly 87% being singletons, with the ten largest covering about 0.21%. The specimen was PBMCs. The receptors originated from a girl under three years old in good health and CMV-seronegative. The conserved cysteine and the conserved F or W are not part of the CDR3 here.

>TRBV5-4
ASSLERVNTGELF
>TRBV7-9
ASSRGANNEQF
>TRBV5-6
ASSLHLWANNEQF
>TRBV10-3
AINNKISNEQF
>TRBV29-1
SVKGHPKYYNEQF
>TRBV11-2
ASSPGQGSRNSPLH
>TRBV10-3
AISGTESYEQY
>TRBV30
ALGTGPSGNTIY
>TRBV19
ASSAGTVTGSPLH
>TRBV7-6
ASSLALGTGVPEQY
>TRBV5-4
ASTTSGTSYEQY
>TRBV5-1
ASSFNRIELNTEAF
>TRBV9
ASSVDSSYEQY
>TRBV5-1
ASSLSGSSYEQY
>TRBV27
ASSYRTGNTEAF
>TRBV19
ASSRQGEGTYEQY
>TRBV5-1
ASSLTGGETQY
>TRBV6-5
ASNKQVSYNSPLH
>TRBV15
ATSRAHGNTEAF
>TRBV6-1
ASSSGGNSYEQY
>TRBV4-3
ASSLSDREDTIY
>TRBV13
ASSLGVRRAGGMRNEQF
>TRBV4-1
ASSQVGGVYEQY
>TRBV7-6
ASRKRQATNEKLF
>TRBV9
ASSVRTEETQY
>TRBV9
ASSVDDFPGAEAF
>TRBV5-1
ASSKGLAGQETQY
>TRBV18
ASSPRAGEETQY
>TRBV15
ATSRDQGDYEQY
>TRBV6-1
ASSGPTGKYYEQY
>TRBV4-1
ASSQERGSNQPQH
>TRBV6-5
ASALVGGLNTEAF
>TRBV11-2
ASSPVRGRQETQY